The T cell receptor (beta chain) described here comes from a study of beta chain features in type 1 diabetes. Study findings and constraints: Across all four CD4+ subsets, people with type 1 diabetes showed modestly shorter TCRB CDR3s. Insertions at VDJ junctions were less frequent in type 1 diabetes patients. These patients also deleted more nucleotides at the same junctions.

Unmatched junction bases numbered 9, after V lost 0 bases and J lost 5 bases. This CDR3 region has 16 residues. Germline V gives CDR1 SGHAT, CDR2 FQDESV (reference sequence). Reverse transcribing all isolated RNA meant expressed TCRB transcripts were sequenced. Generated by immunoSEQ multiplex PCR, the TCRdb table keeps only in-frame clones and is missing some. The sample contains about 620,000 clones, roughly a sixth of which appear only once. To note about this clone: Its antigen remains unidentified.

The receptor's source is a man aged 18 to 35 in good health. The chain has TRBV11-1 and TRBJ2-7; 8 positions match TRBD1. The material sequenced was naive CD4+ T cells from blood. Here the CDR3 reads CASSLAIGQGGHEQYF. DNA for the CDR3: TGTGCCAGCAGCTTAGCGATCGGACAGGGAGGCCACGAGCAGTACTTC.